The rows below give T cell receptor beta chains drawn from one sample of a study of identifying expanded T cells in peripheral blood. The table came from immunoSEQ multiplex PCR; TCRdb's copy has only in-frame clones and leaves some out. The sample carries 95,000 to 100,000 clones, 70% to 90% recorded once. Sequencing used blood. These receptors came from a person aged 18 to 75 in good health. Both conserved end residues are part of each CDR3. A D gene is named only where the DNA matches it firmly. Only part of the rows carry a size: once, few, many, or a class if the clone is expanded.

clone_size	v_call	d_call	j_call	cdr3_nt	cdr3_aa
-	TRBV11-2	TRBD2	TRBJ2-7	TGTGCCAGCAGCTTAGATTTAGCGGGGGCCACCTACGAGCAGTACTTC	CASSLDLAGATYEQYF
-	TRBV11-2	-	TRBJ2-7	TGTGCCAGCAGCTGGGCCCCCGGCACCAGGGAGCAGTACTTC	CASSWAPGTREQYF
once	TRBV6-6	TRBD1	TRBJ1-4	TGTGCCAGCAGTTACGGGGGACAGGGGGCGAGTGAAAAACTGTTTTTT	CASSYGGQGASEKLFF
-	TRBV6-5	-	TRBJ1-1	TGTGCCAGCACCCTCACAGGCTTGAACACTGAAGCTTTCTTT	CASTLTGLNTEAFF
-	TRBV6-6	-	TRBJ1-6	TGTGCCAGCAGTTTTCTCGAAGGGTCCCTCCACTTT	CASSFLEGSLHF
-	TRBV28	-	TRBJ1-3	TGTGCCAGCGGAACCTCAGGGGTCGGAGGAAACACCATATATTTT	CASGTSGVGGNTIYF
-	TRBV7-2	-	TRBJ1-1	TGTGCCAGCAGCCGAGGGGGAGGGGCTTTCTTT	CASSRGGGAFF
-	TRBV5-6	-	TRBJ2-7	TGTGCCAGCAGCTTGAAGGTTGGGTCCTTCGGCGAGCAGTACTTC	CASSLKVGSFGEQYF
-	TRBV5-1	TRBD1	TRBJ2-7	TGCGCCAGCAGCTTACAGGGGAGCGCCTACGAGCAGTACTTC	CASSLQGSAYEQYF
-	TRBV20-1	TRBD1	TRBJ1-1	TGCAGTGCTAGAGAGGACAGGGTAGCTTTCTTT	CSAREDRVAFF
few	TRBV5-4	-	TRBJ2-3	TGTGCCAGCAGCTTCTGGGGGGCGGGGGTCCGGTACACAGATACGCAGTATTTT	CASSFWGAGVRYTDTQYF
-	TRBV5-1	TRBD2	TRBJ2-2	TGCGCCAGCAGCTTGGGTTGGACTAGCACCGGGGAGCTGTTTTTT	CASSLGWTSTGELFF
-	TRBV6-6	TRBD1	TRBJ2-7	TGTGCCAGCAGTTACGGGACAGGGGTGGCGGACGAGCAGTACTTC	CASSYGTGVADEQYF
few	TRBV11-3	-	TRBJ2-1	TGTGCCAGCAGCTTAGGTGTGCGGAATGAGCAGTTCTTC	CASSLGVRNEQFF
once	TRBV4-2	-	TRBJ1-1	TGTGCCAGCAGCCGATCCGAAGCCCCGAACACTGAAGCTTTCTTT	CASSRSEAPNTEAFF
once	TRBV12-5	TRBD2	TRBJ2-4	TGTGCTAGTGGTTTGGTACTAGATGGGACTACCCTAGCCAAAAACATTCAGTACTTC	CASGLVLDGTTLAKNIQYF
-	TRBV7-9	-	TRBJ1-1	TGTGCCAGCAGCTTAGGTATGGGGGTCGAGAACACTGAAGCTTTCTTT	CASSLGMGVENTEAFF
-	TRBV28	-	TRBJ1-5	TGTGCCAGCAGTAACGATGGCAATCAGCCCCAGCATTTT	CASSNDGNQPQHF
-	TRBV6-5	-	TRBJ2-1	TGTGCCAGCAGTTACGGGCAGCCCCCAGCTGAGCAGTTCTTC	CASSYGQPPAEQFF
-	TRBV4-3	-	TRBJ1-3	TGCGCCAGCAGCCAAGATTCGGCCTCTGGAAACACCATATATTTT	CASSQDSASGNTIYF
-	TRBV11-2	-	TRBJ1-5	TGTGCCAGCAGCTTGTGGAGCAATCAGCCCCAGCATTTT	CASSLWSNQPQHF
few	TRBV7-2	-	TRBJ2-7	TGTGCCAGCAGCTTAGACGCGACGCCATCCTACGAGCAGTACTTC	CASSLDATPSYEQYF
-	TRBV4-3	-	TRBJ2-5	TGCGCCAGCAGCCAAGGGGGGGGCCTAGGGGAGACCCAGTACTTC	CASSQGGGLGETQYF
-	TRBV5-1	TRBD2	TRBJ2-7	TGCGCCAGCAGCTCGGGGACTAGCGGGGCGCGGGAGCAGTACTTC	CASSSGTSGAREQYF
-	TRBV28	-	TRBJ2-7	TGTGCCAGCAGTCCCTCGGTAGTCGACGAGCAGTACTTC	CASSPSVVDEQYF
once	TRBV5-1	-	TRBJ2-2	TGCGCCAGCAGTTACCGGGATTCGGCGAACACCGGGGAGCTGTTTTTT	CASSYRDSANTGELFF
-	TRBV19	-	TRBJ1-1	TGTGCCAGTAGTATAGGGGACCCCCGACAGAACACTGAAGCTTTCTTT	CASSIGDPRQNTEAFF
-	TRBV5-1	TRBD2	TRBJ2-5	TGCGCCAGCGGCTTTCGGGGGGAAGAGACCCAGTACTTC	CASGFRGEETQYF
-	TRBV7-2	-	TRBJ2-1	TGTGCCAGCAGCTTTGGGTTGGGTGAGCAGTTCTTC	CASSFGLGEQFF